This T cell receptor beta chain was recovered during a study of post-analysis software for immune sequencing data. Broader study findings: When patients were compared with controls, four to six TRBV segments were more frequent, TRBV5-6, TRBV5-1 and TRBV20-1 among them. Controls had significantly higher normalized Chao1 diversity than multiple sclerosis patients.

About this clonotype: Its specificity is not known.

TCR beta cDNA libraries included unique molecular identifiers. TCRdb itself ran the PCR reads through MiXCR, one entry per CDR3 protein. The sample shows around 250,000 distinct CDR3 sequences, around 34% of them seen only once. The CDR3 totals 14 residues. Material: blood. The chain couples TRBV21-1 to TRBJ2-7. TRBV21-1 is recorded as a pseudogene. The source is a girl under 18 with multiple sclerosis. CDR3 coding DNA: TGTGCCAGCAGCACTGACATGGTTTCCTACGAGCAGTACTTC. Its protein product is CASSTDMVSYEQYF.